One sample yielded the 20 T cell receptor beta chains listed below, sequenced in a study of Graves' ophthalmopathy and Graves' hyperthyroidism. RNA transcripts were the source from which TCR beta CDR3 regions were amplified. Second-round multiplex PCR followed a first-round RT-PCR using HTBI primers. From the multiplex PCR reads, TCRdb called clonotypes with MiXCR, one entry per CDR3 protein. The data show some 400,000 distinct CDR3 sequences, around 19% seen once. The sequenced material came from peripheral blood. The receptors were sampled from a woman between 18 and 29 years old with Graves' ophthalmopathy.

This clonotype was detected many times. The J gene is TRBJ2-5, the V gene TRBV27; 9 bases are a match to TRBD1. After removal of 3 bases from V and 2 bases from J, the junction contained 7 bases not matched to a gene. Germline V CDR1 and CDR2: MNHEY, SMNVEV (reference sequence). The CDR3 is made up of 16 amino acids. The CDR3 bases are TGTGCCAGCAGTTTGGTGACAGGGGGGGGGCAAGAGACCCAGTACTTC. This gives the protein CASSLVTGGGQETQYF.

This clonotype was recorded many times. The chain couples TRBV7-8 to TRBJ1-3; D unclear. CDR1 and CDR2 from the germline V gene are SGHVS and FQNEAQ. The CDR3 totals 15 residues. The V end lost 0 bases, the J end lost 0 bases, and 6 bases lay between the germline ends. DNA for the CDR3: TGTGCCAGCAGCTTAGCACAGAGCTCTGGAAACACCATATATTTT. Its translation: CASSLAQSSGNTIYF.

This clonotype showed up many times. V gene TRBV30 combines with J gene TRBJ2-2, with TRBD2 matching 10 bases. This CDR3 is 14 amino acids long. Germline V gene lookup returns CDR1 GTSNPN and CDR2 SVGIG (reference sequence). Losses at the gene ends were 2 bases for V and 6 bases for J; bases not matched to a gene: 3. The CDR3 sequence: CAWSRLAGSGELFF. CDR3 coding DNA: TGTGCCTGGAGTCGACTAGCGGGTTCCGGGGAGCTGTTTTTT.

This clonotype was observed at least ten times. The chain joins TRBV5-1 to TRBJ1-1; D is possibly TRBD1 (6 bases). The germline CDR1 and CDR2 sequences are SGHRS and YFSETQ. The CDR3 length is 14 residues. The ends were cut back, 4 bases at V and 0 bases at J, with 10 bases in the middle. CDR3 amino acids: CASSAGTLNTEAFF. CDR3 nucleotide sequence: TGCGCCAGCAGCGCGGGGACATTGAACACTGAAGCTTTCTTT.

This clonotype was found many times. This chain links TRBV28 with TRBJ1-5; the match to TRBD1 covers 10 bases. This CDR3 has 16 residues. The V segment lost 2 bases and the J segment 1 base; nucleotides outside the gene matches: 2. Germline V CDR1 and CDR2: MDHEN, SYDVKM. CDR3 nucleotides: TGTGCCAGCAGTTTACAGACAGGGGGCAGCAATCAGCCCCAGCATTTT. Protein sequence: CASSLQTGGSNQPQHF. The full variable domain, its missing parts supplied by reference TRBV28 and TRBJ1-5, is DVKVTQSSRYLVKRTGEKVFLECVQDMDHENMFWYRQDPGLGLRLIYFSYDVKMKEKGDIPEGYSVSREKKERFSLILESASTNQTSMYLCASSLQTGGSNQPQHFGDGTRLSIL.

Many counts were recorded for this clonotype. The CDR3 nucleotides are TGTGCCAGCAGTCCAGGGAGGCCTGAAGCTTTCTTT. This codes for CASSPGRPEAFF. The chain employs TRBV6-2 or TRBV6-3 and TRBJ1-1, with D perhaps TRBD1 (5 bases). The CDR3 has 12 amino acids. Germline CDR1 MNHEY, CDR2 SVGEGT. V lost 5 bases, J lost 6 bases, and 10 bases lay in between.

This clonotype has a count of ten or more. The V call is TRBV20-1, the J call TRBJ1-2, with D uncertain. The length of the CDR3 is 12 residues. CDR1 DFQATT and CDR2 SNEGSKA come from the germline V gene (reference sequence). The V gene lost 5 bases and the J gene lost 4 bases, with 11 bases spanning the gap. The CDR3 nucleotides are TGCAGTGCTCTAAACCCCCCCTATGGCTACACCTTC. Residues: CSALNPPYGYTF.

This clonotype appeared many times. The rearrangement uses TRBV7-2 and TRBJ1-3; D might be TRBD1 (5 bases). Germline CDR1 SGHTA, CDR2 FQGNSA. The ends were cut back, 6 bases at V and 0 bases at J, with 12 bases in the middle. The CDR3 covers 15 residues. The CDR3 DNA reads as TGTGCCAGCAGATGGGGGGGATACTCTGGAAACACCATATATTTT. Encoded protein: CASRWGGYSGNTIYF.

This clonotype was seen repeatedly, ten times or more. The genes are TRBV11-2 and TRBJ2-5; 8 bases map to TRBD2. Trimming cost V 3 bases and J 2 bases; bases outside gene matches: 5. From germline, CDR1 is SGHAT and CDR2 FQNNGV. The length of the CDR3 is 15 residues. The CDR3 loop reads CASSFSGGGQETQYF. In nucleotides, the CDR3 is TGTGCCAGCAGCTTCTCGGGAGGGGGGCAAGAGACCCAGTACTTC.

This clonotype was seen many times. V is TRBV9 and J is TRBJ1-5, with 7 bases aligning to TRBD1. CDR3 length: 15 amino acids. Germline V gives CDR1 SGDLS, CDR2 YYNGEE. V dropped 4 bases and J dropped 5; count of bases not matched to a gene: 9. CDR3 residues: CASSPGGTRDQPQHF. Here the CDR3 DNA reads TGTGCCAGCAGCCCAGGGGGGACCCGAGATCAGCCCCAGCATTTT.

This clonotype was observed at least ten times. This chain connects TRBV20-1 to TRBJ2-7; 8 bases map to TRBD2. The CDR3 runs to 17 residues. V lost 0 bases, J lost 0 bases, and 10 bases stayed unmatched. The germline V gene encodes CDR1 DFQATT and CDR2 SNEGSKA (reference sequence). The CDR3 DNA is TGCAGTGCTAGAGAGAACACGGGGGGGTTCAGCTCCTACGAGCAGTACTTC. Translated: CSARENTGGFSSYEQYF.

This clonotype was detected only a few times. The chain carries TRBV24-1 and TRBJ2-7, with D uncertain. The ends were cut back, 2 bases at V and 3 bases at J, with 7 bases in the middle. The CDR3 spans 13 residues. Germline CDR1 is KGHDR and CDR2 is SFDVKD. CDR3 DNA sequence: TGTGCCACCAGTGATTCCCGACTCTACGAGCAGTACTTC. The encoded protein is CATSDSRLYEQYF.

This clonotype was observed once. The rearrangement joins TRBV6-9 to TRBJ2-2; D tentatively fits TRBD1 or TRBD2 (7 bases each). The germline V gene has CDR1 MNHGY and CDR2 SVAAGI. This CDR3 region has 14 residues. V lost 7 bases to trimming and J lost 7 bases, with 16 bases between them. CDR3 in DNA: TGTGCCAGCACTGACAGGGAGGGGGACGGGGAGCTGTTTTTT. It specifies CASTDREGDGELFF.

This clonotype was counted ten times or more. This rearrangement joins TRBV12-3 or TRBV12-4 to TRBJ2-7, with TRBD1 identical over 8 bases. J gave up 0 bases and V 6 bases, and 7 bases lay outside the gene matches. The CDR3 sequence is 15 residues long. The CDR3 loop is CASSHAGQASYEQYF. The CDR3 coding sequence is TGTGCCAGCAGCCATGCGGGACAGGCCTCCTACGAGCAGTACTTC.

The chain combines TRBV12-3 or TRBV12-4 with TRBJ2-5; D tentatively reads TRBD1 or TRBD2 (5 bases each). There are 14 residues in the CDR3. Trimming took 6 bases from V and 2 from J, leaving 13 bases between them. The CDR3 DNA is TGTGCCAGCAGACTACGGGGCGGTCAAGAGACCCAGTACTTC. Its translation is CASRLRGGQETQYF.

This clonotype has ten or more counts. V usage is TRBV4-2 and J usage is TRBJ2-7; D is perhaps TRBD2 (5 bases). The germline V gene has CDR1 LGHNA and CDR2 YNFKEQ. V was cut by 0 bases and J by 7 bases, with 13 bases left in between. This CDR3 is 14 amino acids long. As DNA, the CDR3 is TGTGCCAGCAGCCAAGACCCCGCGCCGGGGGAGCAGTACTTC. This encodes CASSQDPAPGEQYF.

The genes are TRBV4-2 and TRBJ1-5, with D hard to call. Trimming cost V 0 bases and J 7 bases, with 10 bases left between them. The germline gives CDR1 LGHNA, CDR2 YNFKEQ. The CDR3 totals 14 residues. CDR3 nucleotide sequence: TGTGCCAGCAGCCAAGAAGATCTCCGCCAGCCCCAGCATTTT. Residues: CASSQEDLRQPQHF.

This clonotype was picked up many times. The chain couples TRBV30 to TRBJ1-2, with 8 bases lining up with TRBD1. Germline V lookup: CDR1 GTSNPN, CDR2 SVGIG (reference sequence). This CDR3 is 16 amino acids long. Trimming removed 1 base from V and 5 bases from J; junction bases left unmatched: 12. The CDR3 sequence: CAWSGQGMSLGYGYTF. For the CDR3, the DNA is TGTGCCTGGAGTGGACAGGGGATGTCTCTGGGGTATGGCTACACCTTC.

There are a few counts of this clonotype. J is TRBJ2-7 and V is TRBV6-2 or TRBV6-3, with 8 bases identical to TRBD1. V was clipped by 8 bases and J by 5 bases; unmatched bases: 8. Germline CDR1 and CDR2: MNHEY and SVGEGT. The CDR3 covers 13 residues. CDR3 DNA: TGTGCCAGCTGTGAGGCAGGGGGCGACGAGCAGTACTTC. Residues: CASCEAGGDEQYF.

This clonotype showed up many times. V and J are TRBV7-9 and TRBJ2-2; D is uncertain. Trimming shortened V by 6 bases and J by 3 bases, and 8 bases separated the two germline ends. Per the germline V gene, CDR1 is SEHNR and CDR2 is FQNEAQ (reference sequence). There are 13 residues in the CDR3. The CDR3, as DNA: TGTGCCAGCAGTTTGGTCGACACCGGGGAGCTGTTTTTT. Protein product: CASSLVDTGELFF.